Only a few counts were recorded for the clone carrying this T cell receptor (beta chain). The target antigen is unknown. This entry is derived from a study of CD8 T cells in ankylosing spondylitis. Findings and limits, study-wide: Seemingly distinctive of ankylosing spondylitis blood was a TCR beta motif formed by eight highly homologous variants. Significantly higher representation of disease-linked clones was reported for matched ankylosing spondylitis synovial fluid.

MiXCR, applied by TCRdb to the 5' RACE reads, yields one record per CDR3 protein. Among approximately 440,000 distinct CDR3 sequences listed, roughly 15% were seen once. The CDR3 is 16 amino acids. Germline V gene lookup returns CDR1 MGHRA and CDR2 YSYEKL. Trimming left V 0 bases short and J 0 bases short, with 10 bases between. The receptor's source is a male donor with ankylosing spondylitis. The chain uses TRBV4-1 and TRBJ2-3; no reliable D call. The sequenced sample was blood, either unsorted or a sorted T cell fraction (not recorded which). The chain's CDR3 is CASSQERTESTDTQYF. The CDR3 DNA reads TGCGCCAGCAGCCAAGAAAGGACGGAAAGCACAGATACGCAGTATTTT.